Listed below are T cell receptor beta chains from one sample, sequenced in a study of T cells in localized non-small cell lung cancer. Using immunoSEQ multiplex PCR, the repertoire was profiled, and TCRdb retains in-frame clones only, with some absent. The profile shows 4,500 or so clones, around 20% of them singletons. The specimen comprised lung tumor tissue, sampled before any cancer treatment. The receptors were gathered from a female donor at least 60 years old with stage I lung adenocarcinoma. Both conserved end residues are part of each CDR3. A D gene is named only where the DNA matches it firmly. Size values are once, few and many counts, or a class for expanded clones, and some rows have none.

d_call: .; clone_size: .; j_call: TRBJ1-2; cdr3_length: 17; v_call: TRBV5-1; cdr3_aa: CASSAGAGRETRPGYTF; cdr3_nt: TGCGCCAGCAGCGCGGGGGCAGGAAGGGAGACGCGACCGGGCTACACCTTC
d_call: TRBD2; clone_size: once; j_call: TRBJ2-1; cdr3_length: 17; v_call: TRBV18; cdr3_aa: CASSGVRLAGSYNEQFF; cdr3_nt: TGTGCCAGCTCAGGGGTTAGACTAGCGGGATCGTACAATGAGCAGTTCTTC
d_call: TRBD1; clone_size: .; j_call: TRBJ1-2; cdr3_length: 18; v_call: TRBV9; cdr3_aa: CASSPSLVGQGGGYGYTF; cdr3_nt: TGTGCCAGCAGCCCCTCATTAGTCGGACAGGGGGGGGGCTATGGCTACACCTTC
d_call: .; clone_size: .; j_call: TRBJ1-6; cdr3_length: 15; v_call: TRBV30; cdr3_aa: CAWSVIGQLNSPLHF; cdr3_nt: TGTGCCTGGAGTGTAATTGGGCAGCTGAATTCACCCCTCCACTTT
d_call: .; clone_size: few; j_call: TRBJ1-2; cdr3_length: 17; v_call: TRBV4-1; cdr3_aa: CASSQPNRDLALYGYTF; cdr3_nt: TGCGCCAGCAGCCAACCAAACAGGGACCTAGCCCTCTATGGCTACACCTTC
d_call: .; clone_size: large; j_call: TRBJ1-1; cdr3_length: 14; v_call: TRBV9; cdr3_aa: CASTGDRGSTEAFF; cdr3_nt: TGTGCCAGCACAGGGGACCGGGGAAGCACTGAAGCTTTCTTT
d_call: .; clone_size: .; j_call: TRBJ2-1; cdr3_length: 16; v_call: TRBV9; cdr3_aa: CASSVGAGSSYNEQFF; cdr3_nt: TGTGCCAGCAGCGTAGGGGCGGGAAGCTCCTACAATGAGCAGTTCTTC
d_call: .; clone_size: medium-sized; j_call: TRBJ2-2; cdr3_length: 14; v_call: TRBV9; cdr3_aa: CASSVGGNTGELFF; cdr3_nt: TGTGCCAGCAGCGTAGGAGGGAACACCGGGGAGCTGTTTTTT
d_call: TRBD2; clone_size: .; j_call: TRBJ2-1; cdr3_length: 13; v_call: TRBV29-1; cdr3_aa: CSVSSGSHDEQFF; cdr3_nt: TGCAGCGTATCTAGCGGGAGTCACGATGAGCAGTTCTTC
d_call: TRBD1; clone_size: few; j_call: TRBJ1-5; cdr3_length: 15; v_call: TRBV11-3; cdr3_aa: CASSPTQGAGQPQHF; cdr3_nt: TGTGCCAGCAGCCCCACTCAGGGGGCCGGGCAGCCCCAGCATTTT
d_call: .; clone_size: few; j_call: TRBJ2-3; cdr3_length: 14; v_call: TRBV9; cdr3_aa: CASSERGVSDTQYF; cdr3_nt: TGTGCCAGCAGTGAACGGGGCGTCTCAGATACGCAGTATTTT
d_call: TRBD1; clone_size: .; j_call: TRBJ1-1; cdr3_length: 16; v_call: TRBV9; cdr3_aa: CASSVAAGGPNTEAFF; cdr3_nt: TGTGCCAGCAGCGTAGCTGCAGGGGGACCGAACACTGAAGCTTTCTTT
d_call: TRBD2; clone_size: few; j_call: TRBJ2-2; cdr3_length: 16; v_call: TRBV15; cdr3_aa: CATSRDPAGGTGELFF; cdr3_nt: TGTGCCACCAGCAGAGATCCCGCGGGGGGCACCGGGGAGCTGTTTTTT
d_call: .; clone_size: few; j_call: TRBJ1-2; cdr3_length: 17; v_call: TRBV9; cdr3_aa: CASSEVTGRSGENGYTF; cdr3_nt: TGTGCCAGCAGTGAGGTGACAGGCCGAAGCGGCGAGAATGGCTACACCTTC
d_call: .; clone_size: few; j_call: TRBJ1-5; cdr3_length: 15; v_call: TRBV6-8; cdr3_aa: CASTVGAGANQPQHF; cdr3_nt: TGTGCCAGCACCGTCGGGGCGGGGGCGAATCAGCCCCAGCATTTT
d_call: TRBD1; clone_size: .; j_call: TRBJ2-7; cdr3_length: 19; v_call: TRBV23-1; cdr3_aa: CASSASGQGQPTTSYEQYF; cdr3_nt: TGCGCCAGCAGCGCCTCAGGACAGGGACAACCCACAACCTCCTACGAGCAGTACTTC
d_call: TRBD1; clone_size: .; j_call: TRBJ1-2; cdr3_length: 14; v_call: TRBV11-3; cdr3_aa: CASSLQGAIHGYTF; cdr3_nt: TGTGCCAGCAGCCTACAGGGGGCCATCCATGGCTACACCTTC
d_call: .; clone_size: few; j_call: TRBJ2-7; cdr3_length: 15; v_call: TRBV2; cdr3_aa: CASGVSPGRSYEQYF; cdr3_nt: TGTGCCAGCGGGGTATCGCCGGGGAGATCCTACGAGCAGTACTTC
d_call: TRBD1; clone_size: .; j_call: TRBJ2-5; cdr3_length: 15; v_call: TRBV6-8; cdr3_aa: CASSLGTGGVETQYF; cdr3_nt: TGTGCCAGCAGTTTGGGGACAGGGGGCGTAGAGACCCAGTACTTC
d_call: TRBD2; clone_size: few; j_call: TRBJ2-7; cdr3_length: 14; v_call: TRBV6-8; cdr3_aa: CASSYLAGSYEQYF; cdr3_nt: TGTGCCAGCAGTTACCTAGCGGGGAGCTACGAGCAGTACTTC
d_call: .; clone_size: few; j_call: TRBJ1-1; cdr3_length: 13; v_call: TRBV18; cdr3_aa: CASSPSEAVEAFF; cdr3_nt: TGTGCCAGCTCACCCTCCGAGGCGGTTGAAGCTTTCTTT
d_call: TRBD2; clone_size: .; j_call: TRBJ2-5; cdr3_length: 12; v_call: TRBV2; cdr3_aa: CASRLAGETQYF; cdr3_nt: TGTGCCAGCAGACTAGCGGGGGAGACCCAGTACTTC
d_call: .; clone_size: .; j_call: TRBJ2-7; cdr3_length: 15; v_call: TRBV19; cdr3_aa: CATKYGTSHLYEQYF; cdr3_nt: TGTGCCACAAAATACGGGACTTCGCACCTGTACGAGCAGTACTTC
d_call: TRBD2; clone_size: many; j_call: TRBJ2-1; cdr3_length: 15; v_call: TRBV11-3; cdr3_aa: CASSLTASGRNEQFF; cdr3_nt: TGTGCCAGCAGCTTAACGGCTAGCGGGAGAAATGAGCAGTTCTTC
d_call: .; clone_size: .; j_call: TRBJ2-3; cdr3_length: 17; v_call: TRBV19; cdr3_aa: CASNSVTGGENTDTQYF; cdr3_nt: TGTGCGAGTAATTCCGTTACAGGGGGGGAGAACACAGATACGCAGTATTTT
d_call: .; clone_size: few; j_call: TRBJ2-7; cdr3_length: 13; v_call: TRBV4-1; cdr3_aa: CASSQEGWEEQYF; cdr3_nt: TGCGCCAGCAGCCAAGAGGGGTGGGAAGAGCAGTACTTC
d_call: .; clone_size: few; j_call: TRBJ2-1; cdr3_length: 17; v_call: TRBV6-8; cdr3_aa: CASIPGTTFLGHNEQFF; cdr3_nt: TGTGCCAGCATACCCGGGACCACCTTCTTAGGGCACAATGAGCAGTTCTTC
d_call: .; clone_size: .; j_call: TRBJ1-6; cdr3_length: 18; v_call: TRBV11-3; cdr3_aa: CASSLQSRRSSYNSPLHF; cdr3_nt: TGTGCCAGCAGCTTACAGTCCCGTAGGAGCTCCTATAATTCACCCCTCCACTTT
d_call: .; clone_size: few; j_call: TRBJ2-7; cdr3_length: 13; v_call: TRBV9; cdr3_aa: CAMLGRDLYEQYF; cdr3_nt: TGTGCGATGCTAGGTAGGGACCTCTACGAGCAGTACTTC
d_call: .; clone_size: .; j_call: TRBJ2-1; cdr3_length: 16; v_call: TRBV1; cdr3_aa: CASSQEAEPSYNEQFF; cdr3_nt: TGCGCCAGCAGCCAAGAGGCTGAACCCTCCTACAATGAGCAGTTCTTC
d_call: .; clone_size: .; j_call: TRBJ1-5; cdr3_length: 18; v_call: TRBV19; cdr3_aa: CASSIHYPGRISNQPQHF; cdr3_nt: TGTGCCAGTAGTATTCATTATCCTGGACGGATTAGCAATCAGCCCCAGCATTTT
d_call: TRBD1; clone_size: few; j_call: TRBJ1-1; cdr3_length: 13; v_call: TRBV7-2; cdr3_aa: CASSPSTGTEAFF; cdr3_nt: TGTGCCAGCAGCCCTTCGACAGGGACTGAAGCTTTCTTT
d_call: .; clone_size: medium-sized; j_call: TRBJ2-7; cdr3_length: 13; v_call: TRBV6-8; cdr3_aa: CASRRGAAYEQYF; cdr3_nt: TGTGCCAGCAGGAGGGGGGCAGCCTACGAGCAGTACTTC
d_call: TRBD1; clone_size: .; j_call: TRBJ1-4; cdr3_length: 17; v_call: TRBV15; cdr3_aa: CATSRASGTGVNEKLFF; cdr3_nt: TGTGCCACCAGCAGAGCGTCCGGGACAGGAGTTAATGAAAAACTGTTTTTT
d_call: TRBD2; clone_size: .; j_call: TRBJ2-7; cdr3_length: 14; v_call: TRBV11-3; cdr3_aa: CASSIRLAEWEQYF; cdr3_nt: TGTGCCAGCAGCATCCGACTAGCGGAGTGGGAGCAGTACTTC
d_call: .; clone_size: few; j_call: TRBJ2-1; cdr3_length: 12; v_call: TRBV14; cdr3_aa: CASSLHPNEQFF; cdr3_nt: TGTGCCAGCAGTCTTCACCCCAATGAGCAGTTCTTC
d_call: TRBD2; clone_size: .; j_call: TRBJ2-6; cdr3_length: 16; v_call: TRBV11-3; cdr3_aa: CASSTTGTRGANVLTF; cdr3_nt: TGTGCCAGCAGCACAACAGGGACTAGGGGGGCCAACGTCCTGACTTTC
d_call: .; clone_size: .; j_call: TRBJ2-2; cdr3_length: 12; v_call: TRBV29-1; cdr3_aa: CSAEKNTGELFF; cdr3_nt: TGCAGCGCCGAAAAGAACACCGGGGAGCTGTTTTTT
d_call: TRBD2; clone_size: .; j_call: TRBJ2-1; cdr3_length: 15; v_call: TRBV30; cdr3_aa: CAWSRGAGRYNEQFF; cdr3_nt: TGTGCCTGGAGTCGGGGAGCGGGAAGGTACAATGAGCAGTTCTTC
d_call: .; clone_size: .; j_call: TRBJ1-4; cdr3_length: 12; v_call: TRBV9; cdr3_aa: CASSQNRVELFF; cdr3_nt: TGTGCCAGCAGCCAAAACAGGGTTGAACTGTTTTTT
d_call: TRBD2; clone_size: few; j_call: TRBJ2-3; cdr3_length: 15; v_call: TRBV6-8; cdr3_aa: CASSYRGLAMIAQYF; cdr3_nt: TGTGCCAGCAGTTACAGGGGACTAGCTATGATAGCGCAGTATTTT